Following are 12 T cell receptor beta chains from one sample sequenced in a study of technical replicates of blood from four donors. Clones were read by immunoSEQ multiplex PCR, and TCRdb kept only the in-frame ones, dropping some. The table records approximately 87,000 clones, about 95% of them present only once. The sequenced sample consisted of T cells isolated from PBMCs. All receptors derive from a human donor in good health.

This chain's CDR3 is CASSLRDTLETQYF. The DNA for the CDR3 is TGTGCCAGCAGCTTAAGGGACACCCTAGAGACCCAGTACTTC. This chain joins TRBV11-3 and TRBJ2-5, with D possibly TRBD1 on 6 matching bases. V lost 2 bases and J 4 bases, leaving 11 bases between the germline ends. The CDR3 loop spans 14 amino acids. Germline CDR1 SGHNT, CDR2 YENEEA. Full variable domain (outside the CDR3, taken from reference TRBV11-3 and TRBJ2-5): EAGVVQSPRYKIIEKKQPVAFWCNPISGHNTLYWYLQNLGQGPELLIRYENEEAVDDSQLPKDRFSAERLKGVDSTLKIQPAELGDSAVYLCASSLRDTLETQYFGPGTRLLVL.

V gene TRBV4-1 combines with J gene TRBJ2-7; 7 bases are a match to TRBD1. The V segment lost 0 bases and the J segment 5 bases; nucleotides outside the gene matches: 7. Germline loops: CDR1 MGHRA, CDR2 YSYEKL. This CDR3 is 15 amino acids long. The CDR3 here is CASSQDRDRRNEQYF. In DNA, the CDR3 is TGCGCCAGCAGCCAAGATCGGGACAGAAGGAACGAGCAGTACTTC.

The chain uses TRBV25-1 and TRBJ1-1; D unclear. Trimming shortened V by 4 bases and J by 3 bases, and 9 bases separated the two germline ends. CDR1 and CDR2 from the germline V gene are MGHDK and SYGVNS. The CDR3 loop spans 13 amino acids. CDR3: CASSAPRDTEAFF. The CDR3, as DNA: TGTGCCAGCAGTGCACCTCGGGACACTGAAGCTTTCTTT.

CDR3 protein: CASSEAGPYEQYF. CDR3 bases: TGTGCCAGCAGTGAAGCGGGGCCCTACGAGCAGTACTTC. The chain couples TRBV6-1 to TRBJ2-7; D possibly corresponds to TRBD1 (5 bases). Germline lookup yields CDR1 MNHNS and CDR2 SASEGT. Trimming removed 0 bases at V and 2 bases at J, with 5 bases between. The CDR3 sequence is 13 residues long.

The CDR3 nucleotides are TGTGCCTGGAGTAGACAGGGTGGTGAAAAACTGTTTTTT. As protein: CAWSRQGGEKLFF. The chain combines TRBV30 with TRBJ1-4, with 7 bases aligning to TRBD1. This CDR3 is 13 amino acids long. Unmatched junction bases numbered 4, after V lost 2 bases and J lost 7 bases. CDR1 and CDR2 (germline): GTSNPN, SVGIG (reference sequence).

This chain joins TRBV25-1 and TRBJ2-3; 10 nucleotides agree with TRBD2. Germline V lookup: CDR1 MGHDK, CDR2 SYGVNS. V lost 3 bases, J lost 1 base, and 10 bases stayed unmatched. The CDR3 runs to 18 residues. CDR3 in amino acids: CASSDSSGSHLGTDTQYF. The DNA for the CDR3 is TGTGCCAGCAGTGATTCTAGCGGGAGCCATCTGGGCACAGATACGCAGTATTTT. Full variable domain (rest looked up from reference TRBV25-1 and TRBJ2-3): EADIYQTPRYLVIGTGKKITLECSQTMGHDKMYWYQQDPGMELHLIHYSYGVNSTEKGDLSSESTVSRIRTEHFPLTLESARPSHTSQYLCASSDSSGSHLGTDTQYFGPGTRLTVL.

The chain combines TRBV19 with TRBJ2-2; the D gene is possibly TRBD2 (5 bases). The CDR3 contains 14 residues. V lost 3 bases, J lost 5 bases, and 10 bases lay in between. Germline V gene sequence: CDR1 LNHDA, CDR2 SQIVND (reference sequence). The CDR3 DNA reads as TGTGCCAGTAGTATTAGGAGAGGGACCGGGGAGCTGTTTTTT. Translated, it gives CASSIRRGTGELFF.

The genes are TRBV7-3 and TRBJ1-1, with TRBD1 matching 7 bases. V dropped 5 bases and J dropped 4; count of bases not matched to a gene: 7. Looked up from germline, CDR1 is SGHTA and CDR2 is FQGTGA. The CDR3 totals 14 residues. CDR3 sequence reads: CASSMTGSITEAFF. CDR3 in DNA: TGTGCCAGCAGCATGACAGGGTCTATCACTGAAGCTTTCTTT. The full variable domain, in which reference TRBV7-3 and TRBJ1-1 provide the parts outside the CDR3, is GAGVSQTPSNKVTEKGKYVELRCDPISGHTALYWYRQSLGQGPEFLIYFQGTGAADDSGLPNDRFFAVRPEGSVSTLKIQRTERGDSAVYLCASSMTGSITEAFFGQGTRLTVV.

The chain is built from TRBV7-9 and TRBJ2-1; D unclear. The V end was cut by 3 bases, the J end by 8 bases, with 8 bases between. The germline gives CDR1 SEHNR, CDR2 FQNEAQ (reference sequence). The CDR3 spans 12 residues. Here the CDR3 reads CASSLNSDEQFF. CDR3 nucleotide sequence: TGTGCCAGCAGCTTGAACTCCGATGAGCAGTTCTTC.

This rearrangement joins TRBV5-1 to TRBJ1-1; D is uncertain. Germline V gene lookup returns CDR1 SGHRS and CDR2 YFSETQ. V lost 0 bases, J lost 3 bases, and 15 bases lay in between. The CDR3 has 16 amino acids. The CDR3: CASSLADLSTDTEAFF. CDR3 coding DNA: TGCGCCAGCAGCTTGGCCGATTTGAGTACTGACACTGAAGCTTTCTTT.

The chain links TRBV7-3 to TRBJ2-1, with 10 nucleotides matching TRBD2. Per the germline V gene, CDR1 is SGHTA and CDR2 is FQGTGA. This CDR3 comprises 15 residues. The J segment lost 2 bases and the V segment lost 2 bases, leaving 0 bases of the junction unmatched. Here the CDR3 reads CASSLLAGAYNEQFF. CDR3 in DNA: TGTGCCAGCAGCTTACTAGCGGGAGCCTACAATGAGCAGTTCTTC.

The chain links TRBV7-9 to TRBJ2-5, with 8 nucleotides matching TRBD1. The germline gives CDR1 SEHNR, CDR2 FQNEAQ (reference sequence). CDR3 length: 15 amino acids. The ends lost 0 bases at V and 5 bases at J; junction bases unmatched: 5. The CDR3 sequence: CASSLAQGAPETQYF. The CDR3 DNA reads TGTGCCAGCAGCTTAGCCCAGGGGGCTCCGGAGACCCAGTACTTC. The variable domain in full, completed from reference TRBV7-9 and TRBJ2-5, reads DTGVSQNPRHKITKRGQNVTFRCDPISEHNRLYWYRQTLGQGPEFLTYFQNEAQLEKSRLLSDRFSAERPKGSFSTLEIQRTEQGDSAMYLCASSLAQGAPETQYFGPGTRLLVL.